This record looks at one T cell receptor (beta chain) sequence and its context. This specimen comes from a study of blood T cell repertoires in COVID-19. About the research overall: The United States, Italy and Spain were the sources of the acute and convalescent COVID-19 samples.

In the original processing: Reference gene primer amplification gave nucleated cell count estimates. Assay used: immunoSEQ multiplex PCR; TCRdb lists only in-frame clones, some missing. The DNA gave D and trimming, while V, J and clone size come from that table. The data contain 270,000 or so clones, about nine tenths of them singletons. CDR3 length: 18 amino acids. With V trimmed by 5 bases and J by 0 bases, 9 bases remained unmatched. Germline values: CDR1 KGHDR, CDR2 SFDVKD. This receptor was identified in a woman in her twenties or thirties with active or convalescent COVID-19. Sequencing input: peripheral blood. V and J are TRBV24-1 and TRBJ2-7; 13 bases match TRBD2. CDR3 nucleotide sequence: TGTGCCACCAGTGGTTTAGGACTAGCGGGGGAGAGCTCCTACGAGCAGTACTTC. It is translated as CATSGLGLAGESSYEQYF.